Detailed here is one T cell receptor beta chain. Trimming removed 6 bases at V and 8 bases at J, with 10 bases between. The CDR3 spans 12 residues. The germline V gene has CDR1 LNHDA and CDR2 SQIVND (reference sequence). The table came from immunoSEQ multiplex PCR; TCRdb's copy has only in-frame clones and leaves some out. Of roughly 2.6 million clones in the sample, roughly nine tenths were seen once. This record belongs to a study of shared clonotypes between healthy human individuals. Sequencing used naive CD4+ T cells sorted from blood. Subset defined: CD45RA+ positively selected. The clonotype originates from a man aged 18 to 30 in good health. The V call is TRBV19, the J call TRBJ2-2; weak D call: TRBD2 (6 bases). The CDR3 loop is CASSEGRGELFF. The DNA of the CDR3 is TGTGCCAGTAGCGAGGGGAGGGGGGAGCTGTTTTTT. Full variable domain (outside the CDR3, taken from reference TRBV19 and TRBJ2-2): DGGITQSPKYLFRKEGQNVTLSCEQNLNHDAMYWYRQDPGQGLRLIYYSQIVNDFQKGDIAEGYSVSREKKESFPLTVTSAQKNPTAFYLCASSEGRGELFFGEGSRLTVL.